This is a list of T cell receptor beta chains from one sample in a study of T cells after yellow fever vaccination. TCRdb analysed the 5' RACE reads with MiXCR anew, one entry per CDR3 protein. The data show roughly 310,000 distinct CDR3 sequences, around 3.6% seen once. The material sequenced was PBMCs, taken on the day of the yellow fever booster vaccination. The receptors shown here come from a man between 18 and 35 years old who received the YFV17D yellow fever vaccine. Both conserved end residues are part of each CDR3. The order of the fields is CDR3 length, V gene, J gene, clone size, D gene, CDR3 protein, CDR3 DNA. The D gene is left open where the match is weak. Rows may omit the clone size; those that give it use once, few, many or a size class.

15	TRBV5-6	TRBJ2-1	-	-	CASSAKWGFYNEQFF	TGTGCCAGCAGCGCAAAATGGGGGTTCTACAATGAGCAGTTCTTC
12	TRBV6-2/TRBV6-3	TRBJ2-1	many	-	CASSYPTTEQFF	TGTGCCAGCAGTTACCCGACTACCGAGCAGTTCTTC
13	TRBV5-1	TRBJ2-1	few	TRBD2	CASSFRGGHEQFF	TGCGCCAGCAGCTTTCGGGGGGGCCATGAGCAGTTCTTC
16	TRBV24-1	TRBJ2-3	-	TRBD1	CATSDLPGQGADTQYF	TGTGCCACCAGTGACTTGCCGGGACAGGGGGCAGATACGCAGTATTTT
15	TRBV9	TRBJ1-2	many	-	CASSVEEGHGYGYTF	TGTGCCAGCAGCGTAGAAGAGGGGCACGGCTATGGCTACACCTTC
15	TRBV5-1	TRBJ2-1	many	TRBD1	CASRGGQGASDEQFF	TGCGCCAGCAGAGGTGGACAGGGGGCAAGCGATGAGCAGTTCTTC
15	TRBV2	TRBJ2-1	many	-	CASTPFKGTYNEQFF	TGTGCCAGCACCCCGTTTAAAGGAACGTACAATGAGCAGTTCTTC
15	TRBV4-1	TRBJ2-5	-	-	CASSQGLAYQETQYF	TGCGCCAGCAGCCAAGGCCTAGCGTACCAAGAGACCCAGTACTTC
16	TRBV6-9	TRBJ1-5	many	-	CASSYSLGDPNQPQHF	TGTGCCAGCAGTTATTCGTTGGGGGACCCCAATCAGCCCCAGCATTTT
14	TRBV12-3/TRBV12-4	TRBJ1-5	-	-	CASSRDNHNQPQHF	TGTGCCAGCAGTCGGGACAACCACAATCAGCCCCAGCATTTT
12	TRBV13	TRBJ2-1	many	-	CASRGRLDEQFF	TGTGCCAGCAGAGGACGCCTCGATGAGCAGTTCTTC
16	TRBV27	TRBJ2-5	-	-	CASSPIEIGVEETQYF	TGTGCCAGCAGTCCCATCGAAATCGGGGTCGAGGAGACCCAGTACTTC
15	TRBV11-2	TRBJ1-2	few	-	CASSLIGKANYGYTF	TGTGCCAGCAGCTTAATCGGGAAAGCCAACTATGGCTACACCTTC
16	TRBV18	TRBJ1-2	many	TRBD1	CASSPLAGTGNYGYTF	TGTGCCAGCTCACCACTCGCTGGGACAGGGAACTATGGCTACACCTTC
14	TRBV5-1	TRBJ2-3	many	-	CASSLFTGPDTQYF	TGCGCCAGCAGCTTGTTCACAGGCCCAGATACGCAGTATTTT
15	TRBV28	TRBJ1-3	few	-	CASSFRGRGENTIYF	TGTGCCAGCAGTTTTAGAGGGCGCGGTGAAAACACCATATATTTT
19	TRBV20-1	TRBJ1-2	many	-	CSAPARGSGKLGGNYGYTF	TGCAGTGCCCCCGCCCGGGGGAGTGGGAAACTAGGGGGAAACTATGGCTACACCTTC
15	TRBV12-5	TRBJ1-1	many	TRBD1	CASGLPSRGATEAFF	TGTGCTAGTGGTTTGCCCAGCAGGGGGGCCACTGAAGCTTTCTTT
15	TRBV6-5	TRBJ2-5	many	TRBD2	CASSLSPSGVETQYF	TGTGCCAGCAGTTTAAGTCCTAGCGGGGTTGAGACCCAGTACTTC
16	TRBV5-1	TRBJ2-5	-	TRBD1	CASSTPGQGLQETQYF	TGCGCCAGCAGCACTCCGGGACAGGGCCTCCAAGAGACCCAGTACTTC
13	TRBV12-3/TRBV12-4	TRBJ1-1	-	-	CASSRRENTEAFF	TGTGCCAGCAGCCGCCGGGAAAACACTGAAGCTTTCTTT
14	TRBV29-1	TRBJ1-1	many	-	CSVEIGMENTEAFF	TGCAGCGTTGAGATAGGGATGGAGAACACTGAAGCTTTCTTT
15	TRBV5-6	TRBJ2-2	many	-	CASSPEGGYTGELFF	TGTGCCAGCAGCCCTGAAGGGGGGTACACCGGGGAGCTGTTTTTT
14	TRBV6-5	TRBJ2-7	many	-	CASSYQGRTYEQYF	TGTGCCAGCAGTTACCAGGGACGCACCTACGAGCAGTACTTC
14	TRBV7-2	TRBJ1-6	many	-	CASSLDFMGGPLHF	TGTGCCAGCAGCTTAGACTTTATGGGGGGACCCCTCCACTTT
13	TRBV4-2	TRBJ1-1	many	-	CASSPGFDTEAFF	TGTGCCAGCAGCCCTGGGTTTGACACTGAAGCTTTCTTT
15	TRBV5-1	TRBJ2-1	-	-	CASSFSGLPSNEQFF	TGCGCCAGCAGCTTTTCCGGACTACCTTCCAATGAGCAGTTCTTC
14	TRBV11-2	TRBJ1-1	few	TRBD1	CASSEGQGLTEAFF	TGTGCCAGCAGCGAAGGACAGGGATTGACTGAAGCTTTCTTT
14	TRBV7-2	TRBJ2-5	many	TRBD2	CASSWRGGQETQYF	TGTGCCAGCAGCTGGCGGGGGGGGCAAGAGACCCAGTACTTC
14	TRBV12-3/TRBV12-4	TRBJ2-5	-	-	CASSPGLPRETQYF	TGTGCCAGCAGCCCGGGACTTCCTAGGGAGACCCAGTACTTC
16	TRBV9	TRBJ2-1	many	TRBD2	CASSVESRTSGPGVFF	TGTGCCAGCAGCGTAGAGTCCCGGACTAGCGGGCCCGGGGTGTTCTTC
15	TRBV5-6	TRBJ1-2	-	-	CASSLSMDGSYGYTF	TGTGCCAGCAGCTTATCCATGGACGGTAGCTATGGCTACACCTTC
18	TRBV6-2/TRBV6-3	TRBJ2-4	many	-	CASSLGPHNLLAKNIQYF	TGTGCCAGCAGTCTGGGACCCCACAATCTATTAGCCAAAAACATTCAGTACTTC
14	TRBV15	TRBJ2-2	many	TRBD1	CATSRAQGAGELFF	TGTGCCACCAGCAGAGCACAGGGGGCCGGGGAGCTGTTTTTT
14	TRBV5-1	TRBJ2-1	many	TRBD1	CASSFGTGHNEQFF	TGCGCCAGCAGCTTCGGGACAGGGCACAATGAGCAGTTCTTC
12	TRBV5-1	TRBJ2-5	many	-	CASSFDQETQYF	TGCGCCAGCAGCTTCGATCAAGAGACCCAGTACTTC
14	TRBV29-1	TRBJ2-1	many	TRBD1	CSVESRGRDNEQFF	TGCAGCGTTGAGAGCAGGGGGCGGGACAATGAGCAGTTCTTC
14	TRBV12-3/TRBV12-4	TRBJ2-2	few	-	CASSPERGTGELFF	TGTGCCAGCAGTCCCGAACGGGGCACCGGGGAGCTGTTTTTT
15	TRBV5-6	TRBJ2-1	-	TRBD1	CASSLAGQGGNEQFF	TGTGCCAGCAGCTTGGCAGGACAGGGAGGTAATGAGCAGTTCTTC
15	TRBV27	TRBJ2-5	-	TRBD2	CASSFSSGGLKTQYF	TGTGCCAGCAGTTTTTCTAGCGGCGGTTTGAAGACCCAGTACTTC
16	TRBV7-9	TRBJ2-3	many	TRBD1	CASSPPGQGYTDTQYF	TGTGCCAGCAGCCCCCCGGGACAGGGCTACACAGATACGCAGTATTTT
14	TRBV7-3	TRBJ2-7	few	TRBD2	CASSPSGGAVEQYF	TGTGCCAGCTCCCCTAGCGGGGGGGCAGTAGAGCAGTACTTC
16	TRBV6-1	TRBJ1-5	many	-	CASSEALKKGTQPQHF	TGTGCCAGCAGTGAAGCGTTGAAAAAGGGGACTCAGCCCCAGCATTTT
12	TRBV7-2	TRBJ2-3	many	-	CASSLIGYTQYF	TGTGCCAGCAGCTTAATAGGTTATACGCAGTATTTT
13	TRBV4-3	TRBJ2-7	many	-	CASSQDLRYEQYF	TGCGCCAGCAGCCAAGATCTGAGATACGAGCAGTACTTC
16	TRBV5-1	TRBJ1-4	many	TRBD1	CASSWTGGLTNEKLFF	TGCGCCAGCAGCTGGACAGGGGGATTAACTAATGAAAAACTGTTTTTT
15	TRBV3-1	TRBJ2-5	many	TRBD1	CASSQGGTGEETQYF	TGTGCCAGCAGCCAAGGGGGGACAGGGGAAGAGACCCAGTACTTC
15	TRBV30	TRBJ2-5	-	TRBD1	CAWNTKGQGVSAQYF	TGTGCCTGGAACACGAAGGGACAGGGGGTATCGGCCCAGTACTTC
14	TRBV27	TRBJ1-5	-	TRBD1	CASSYRGLRQPQHF	TGTGCCAGCAGTTACAGGGGGCTGAGGCAGCCCCAGCATTTT
15	TRBV6-5	TRBJ2-1	few	-	CASSYYSMRDNEQFF	TGTGCCAGCAGTTACTATAGTATGAGGGACAATGAGCAGTTCTTC
19	TRBV5-1	TRBJ2-2	many	-	CASSLPFPLTTGNTGELFF	TGCGCCAGCAGCTTGCCCTTTCCCCTGACCACAGGGAACACCGGGGAGCTGTTTTTT
14	TRBV19	TRBJ2-3	many	-	CASRYRGDTDTQYF	TGTGCCAGTAGGTACCGCGGGGACACAGATACGCAGTATTTT
16	TRBV7-2	TRBJ2-2	many	TRBD2	CASSPPGLANTGELFF	TGTGCCAGCAGTCCACCAGGACTAGCGAACACCGGGGAGCTGTTTTTT
15	TRBV3-1	TRBJ2-5	few	-	CASSQRFNIRETQYF	TGTGCCAGCAGCCAACGATTTAATATCAGAGAGACCCAGTACTTC
15	TRBV4-1	TRBJ1-2	-	-	CASSQEGRKNYGYTF	TGCGCCAGCAGCCAAGAAGGCAGGAAAAACTATGGCTACACCTTC